This T cell receptor beta chain was captured in a study of cytotoxic CD8 clonotypes in ibrutinib-treated CLL. Study as a whole: There were about 10 relapsed/refractory patients and more than 14 treatment-naive patients, and 17 to 18 were IGHV unmutated. Results showed roughly 24 partial and 2 complete responses; following median around six years, around 15 remained remitted, roughly 12 advanced.

General observations from the study: The study sampled sustained-remission and progressing patients at different times. Baseline clonality, above age-matched healthy donor levels, tracked circulating CD8+ T-cell counts.

The assay was immunoSEQ multiplex PCR, and TCRdb's table has in-frame clones only and misses some. Among about 200,000 clones listed, about 72% were seen once. Note on this clone: Its antigen is still unknown.

With V trimmed by 4 bases and J by 5 bases, 9 bases remained unmatched. CDR1 and CDR2 from the germline V gene are SGHKS and YYEKEE (reference sequence). The CDR3 has 14 residues. This clonotype was obtained from a human donor with chronic lymphocytic leukemia. This rearrangement joins TRBV5-5 to TRBJ2-7, with 7 bases lining up with TRBD1. Sequencing was performed on PBMCs, taken after 24 months of ibrutinib treatment. DNA of the CDR3: TGTGCCAGCAGCCCTCCGTACAGGGGCAACGAGCAGTACTTC. This gives the protein CASSPPYRGNEQYF.